The 32 T cell receptor beta chains in this list originate from one sample, sequenced in a study of spatial heterogeneity in lung cancer. Using its own MiXCR run on the 5' RACE reads, TCRdb lists one record per CDR3 protein. The top ten clones hold around 23% of a sample with several thousand distinct CDR3 sequences, less than 5% of them seen once. This sample's time point: sample taken at primary tumor resection. Tumor, nontumor lung or frozen PBMC supplied whole RNA, sequenced without sorting. Sequenced here: normal lung tissue next to the tumor, sampled at surgery. The receptor set was obtained from a female donor with early-stage non-small cell lung cancer.

This clonotype is judged medium-sized. This beta chain is a stray read from a library made for alpha chains; its abundance is not meaningful. The chain links TRBV4-1 to TRBJ2-1, with 13 positions matching TRBD2. The CDR3 extends over 16 amino acids. CDR1 and CDR2 (germline): MGHRA, YSYEKL. V lost 5 bases, J lost 7 bases, and 8 bases stayed unmatched. CDR3 residues: CASSVPGLAGPNEQFF. The CDR3 bases are TGCGCCAGCAGCGTTCCGGGACTAGCGGGGCCGAATGAGCAGTTCTTC.

This clonotype was counted at least ten times. This beta chain is an off-target read within a library intended for alpha chains, so its frequency means little. The rearrangement links TRBV12-5 to TRBJ1-1; a possible D gene is TRBD1 (6 bases). The CDR3 runs 16 residues. Trimming left V 0 bases short and J 5 bases short, with 16 bases between. Germline assignment: CDR1 LGHNT and CDR2 FRNRAP. CDR3 sequence: CASGLVRGMGATEAFF. The CDR3 DNA follows: TGTGCTAGTGGTTTGGTACGGGGCATGGGGGCAACTGAAGCTTTCTTT.

This clonotype was seen ten or more times. Because this beta chain is a stray read in a library intended to capture alpha chains, its abundance should not be given much weight. The chain links TRBV10-3 to TRBJ2-1; 9 nucleotides match TRBD1. V shed 0 bases and J 0 bases; nucleotides not matched to a gene: 0. There are 16 residues in the CDR3. Germline assignment: CDR1 ENHRY and CDR2 SYGVKD. The CDR3 DNA is TGTGCCATCAGTGAGTCGGGACAGGGCTCCTACAATGAGCAGTTCTTC. Protein product: CAISESGQGSYNEQFF.

This clonotype ranks as large. For a library built for alpha chains, this beta chain is a stray read; little rests on its size. This sequence joins TRBV11-2 and TRBJ2-5, with D perhaps TRBD1 or TRBD2 (5 bases each). V shed 3 bases and J shed 2 bases, with 13 bases lying between them. The germline CDR1 and CDR2 sequences are SGHAT and FQNNGV. The CDR3 runs to 15 residues. CDR3 region: CASSFWAGRQETQYF. The CDR3 DNA is TGTGCCAGCAGCTTCTGGGCAGGGAGACAAGAGACCCAGTACTTC.

This clonotype is labeled as medium-sized. This beta chain represents an off-target read in a library built for alpha chains; its size is of limited meaning. The chain carries TRBV4-1 and TRBJ2-2; 11 positions match TRBD1. V shed 6 bases, J shed 4 bases, and the junction held 1 base outside the gene matches. Germline V gene sequence: CDR1 MGHRA, CDR2 YSYEKL. There are 14 residues in the CDR3. In DNA form, the CDR3 reads TGCGCCAGCAGTGGACAGGGGGCCACCGGGGAGCTGTTTTTT. Protein: CASSGQGATGELFF.

This clonotype was recorded at least ten times. This beta chain is a stray read from a library made for alpha chains; its abundance is not meaningful. The chain is built from TRBV6-6 and TRBJ1-5; 8 positions agree with TRBD1. Germline CDR1 is MNHNY and CDR2 is SVGAGI (reference sequence). Trimming at V came to 6 bases and at J to 6 bases, leaving 10 bases not matched to a gene. This CDR3 is built from 15 residues. DNA for the CDR3: TGTGCCAGCAGACCCGGACAGGGTCGACGTCAGCCCCAGCATTTT. It is translated as CASRPGQGRRQPQHF.

In regard to this clonotype: The library was prepared for alpha chains; this beta chain is a stray read, so its frequency means little. CDR3 bases: TGCAGCGTCCTAGGGCCCACAACTAATGAAAAACTGTTTTTT. It encodes CSVLGPTTNEKLFF. The genes are TRBV29-1 and TRBJ1-4; D is unclear. The length of the CDR3 is 14 residues. Germline V CDR1 and CDR2: SQVTM, ANQGSEA. The V end lost 6 bases, the J end lost 0 bases, and 11 bases lay between the germline ends.

This clonotype was detected many times. Found in a library prepared for alpha chains, this beta chain is an off-target read, and its abundance has little meaning. This chain links TRBV7-6 with TRBJ1-3; D not resolved. This CDR3 comprises 14 residues. Between the trimmed V and J ends, which lost 2 bases and 3 bases, there was a span of 8 bases. The V gene's germline CDR1 is SGHVS and CDR2 FNYEAQ. For the CDR3, the DNA is TGTGCCAGCAGCTTATTTAAGGGTGGAAACACCATATATTTT. Protein: CASSLFKGGNTIYF. The full variable domain, rest sourced from reference TRBV7-6 and TRBJ1-3, is GAGVSQSPRYKVTKRGQDVALRCDPISGHVSLYWYRQALGQGPEFLTYFNYEAQQDKSGLPNDRFSAERPEGSISTLTIQRTEQRDSAMYRCASSLFKGGNTIYFGEGSWLTVV.

This clonotype was detected ten times or more. The library was prepared for alpha chains; this beta chain is a stray read, so its frequency means little. The chain is built from TRBV12-3 or TRBV12-4 and TRBJ1-2, with D tentatively TRBD1 (5 bases). This CDR3 has 16 residues. V dropped 5 bases and J dropped 3 bases, with 19 bases sitting between them. CDR3 sequence (DNA): TGTGCCAGCAGTCCTTACTCGGGGGGAGGTGACTATGGCTACACCTTC. The encoded protein is CASSPYSGGGDYGYTF.

This clonotype was seen ten or more times. A library made for alpha chains picked up this beta chain off target, so its size means little. The chain is built from TRBV18 and TRBJ1-5; D possibly corresponds to TRBD1 (6 bases). The CDR3 totals 13 residues. From germline, CDR1 is KGHSH and CDR2 LQKENI. V gave up 6 bases and J gave up 5 bases, with 11 bases separating them. DNA of the CDR3: TGTGCCAGCTCCCCTTACAGGGATCAGCCCCAGCATTTT. It is translated as CASSPYRDQPQHF.

By share of the sample, this clonotype is medium-sized. This beta chain was picked up by a library intended for alpha chains and is off target, so its count carries little meaning. This chain uses TRBV19 with TRBJ2-7; D uncertain. Trimming pared 4 bases from V and 3 bases from J, leaving 13 bases between. The CDR3 is made up of 14 amino acids. In germline, CDR1 is LNHDA, CDR2 SQIVND (reference sequence). CDR3 residues: CASSTPGSRYEQYF. CDR3 sequence (DNA): TGTGCCAGTAGTACCCCGGGCAGTCGCTACGAGCAGTACTTC.

In its sample, this clonotype is medium-sized. Since it is a stray read in a library aimed at alpha chains, this beta chain has a size that is not meaningful. This chain uses TRBV7-6 with TRBJ2-3; tentative D call: TRBD1 (5 bases). Between the trimmed V and J ends, which lost 5 bases and 3 bases, there was a span of 18 bases. The CDR3 spans 16 residues. The germline V gene encodes CDR1 SGHVS and CDR2 FNYEAQ. The chain's CDR3 is CASSRSTGVRTDTQYF. CDR3 sequence (DNA): TGTGCCAGCAGCCGTTCTACAGGAGTACGAACAGATACGCAGTATTTT.

This clonotype is medium-sized. A library prepared for alpha chains yielded this beta chain as an off-target read; its size is of little meaning. The chain combines TRBV29-1 with TRBJ2-6; 11 bases agree with TRBD2. J lost 0 bases, V lost 4 bases, and 5 bases had no gene match. Looked up from germline, CDR1 is SQVTM and CDR2 is ANQGSEA. This CDR3 is built from 17 residues. This CDR3 reads CSVVLAGGFSGANVLTF. The CDR3 coding sequence is TGCAGCGTTGTTCTAGCGGGGGGATTCTCTGGGGCCAACGTCCTGACTTTC.

Points on this clonotype: This beta chain turned up in a library designed for alpha chains; as an off-target read, its abundance says little. The chain carries TRBV7-2 and TRBJ2-7; no clear D gene. This CDR3 has 12 amino acids. Germline V gives CDR1 SGHTA, CDR2 FQGNSA. Trimming stripped 2 bases from V and 3 bases from J, with 5 bases between. The CDR3 here is CASSLTSYEQYF. CDR3 bases: TGTGCCAGCAGCTTAACCAGCTACGAGCAGTACTTC.

This clonotype was counted many times. A library prepared for alpha chains yielded this beta chain as an off-target read; its size is of little meaning. The chain combines TRBV20-1 with TRBJ2-5; 9 bases map to TRBD2. Losses at the gene ends were 3 bases for V and 1 base for J; bases not matched to a gene: 12. The germline gives CDR1 DFQATT, CDR2 SNEGSKA (reference sequence). This CDR3 is 17 amino acids long. The CDR3 DNA reads TGCAGTGCTAGCTCTTCTCCGGCGGGGGGGCTCCAAGAGACCCAGTACTTC. Protein product: CSASSSPAGGLQETQYF.

About this clonotype: This beta chain lies outside the target of a library built for alpha chains; its clone size means little. This chain joins TRBV10-3 and TRBJ1-2, with 7 nucleotides matching TRBD1. CDR3 length: 13 amino acids. Trimming at V came to 10 bases and at J to 1 base, leaving 6 bases not matched to a gene. Germline V gives CDR1 ENHRY, CDR2 SYGVKD. CDR3 in DNA: TGTGCCACCGTAGACAGGGTTAACTATGGCTACACCTTC. It codes for CATVDRVNYGYTF.

There are many counts of this clonotype. This beta chain is a stray read from a library made for alpha chains; its abundance is not meaningful. The chain couples TRBV20-1 to TRBJ2-7; TRBD1 matches 7 bases. CDR1 and CDR2 from the germline V gene are DFQATT and SNEGSKA (reference sequence). The V and J ends lost 2 bases and 7 bases, in that order; junction bases with no gene match: 11. The length of the CDR3 is 14 residues. CDR3 DNA: TGCAGTGCTAGAAAAACAGGGGTCCAGGGAGAGCAGTACTTC. Translation gives CSARKTGVQGEQYF.

By sample fraction, this clonotype is medium-sized. This beta chain appears as a stray read in a library generated for alpha chains; its size is not informative. The V gene is TRBV6-6, the J gene TRBJ1-4; D not certain. V was pared by 3 bases and J by 8 bases, with 16 bases between. Per the germline V gene, CDR1 is MNHNY and CDR2 is SVGAGI (reference sequence). This CDR3 has 15 residues. For the CDR3, the DNA is TGTGCCAGCAGTTATGGGGTGGGCGGGGTCGAAAAACTGTTTTTT. Encoded protein: CASSYGVGGVEKLFF.

The table lists this clonotype with many counts. Little can be read into the size of this beta chain, an off-target read in a library designed for alpha chains. The J gene is TRBJ1-1, the V gene TRBV12-3 or TRBV12-4; tentatively, D is TRBD1 (6 bases). The CDR3 contains 12 residues. The V end lost 4 bases, the J end lost 7 bases, and 10 bases lay between the germline ends. The CDR3 DNA reads TGTGCCAGCAGTTATACAGGGCATGAAGCTTTCTTT. Translated, it gives CASSYTGHEAFF.

Concerning this clonotype: This beta chain appears as a stray read in a library generated for alpha chains; its size is not informative. J is TRBJ2-1 and V is TRBV6-2 or TRBV6-3, with D possibly being TRBD2 (6 bases). The germline V gene encodes CDR1 MNHEY and CDR2 SVGEGT. This CDR3 comprises 17 residues. Trimming took 2 bases from V and 2 from J, leaving 16 bases between them. CDR3 DNA: TGTGCCAGCAGTTACGCGGTGTCTAGCGTAGCCTACAATGAGCAGTTCTTC. This gives the protein CASSYAVSSVAYNEQFF.

There are many counts of this clonotype. This beta chain is a stray sequence in a library constructed for alpha chains; its clone size is not meaningful. V gene TRBV5-1 combines with J gene TRBJ2-7; D uncertain. V gave up 0 bases and J gave up 3 bases, with 13 bases separating them. The CDR3 extends over 15 amino acids. Germline-derived CDR1 and CDR2 are SGHRS and YFSETQ. DNA of the CDR3: TGCGCCAGCAGCTTGGGATTTTCAGCCCGCTACGAGCAGTACTTC. It translates to CASSLGFSARYEQYF. The full variable domain, its missing parts supplied by reference TRBV5-1 and TRBJ2-7, is KAGVTQTPRYLIKTRGQQVTLSCSPISGHRSVSWYQQTPGQGLQFLFEYFSETQRNKGNFPGRFSGRQFSNSRSEMNVSTLELGDSALYLCASSLGFSARYEQYFGPGTRLTVT.

In this sample, this clonotype turned up many times. The library was prepared for alpha chains; this beta chain is a stray read, so its frequency means little. V is TRBV3-1 and J is TRBJ2-3; no definite D call. This CDR3 has 13 amino acids. The V gene's germline CDR1 is LGHDT and CDR2 YNNKEL (reference sequence). Trimming pared 5 bases from V and 1 base from J, leaving 7 bases between. Written as DNA, the CDR3 is TGTGCCAGCAGCTCTCAGGGCACAGATACGCAGTATTTT. This encodes CASSSQGTDTQYF.

This clonotype was counted a few times. Within a library made for alpha chains, this beta chain is off target, and its count is uninformative. The J gene is TRBJ2-5, the V gene TRBV24-1; no firm D call. Germline V lookup: CDR1 KGHDR, CDR2 SFDVKD. V lost 1 base, J lost 5 bases, and 16 bases lay in between. The CDR3 sequence is 16 residues long. As DNA, the CDR3 is TGTGCCACCAGTGATTTTTGGTCGGACCTAAGGGAGACCCAGTACTTC. It codes for CATSDFWSDLRETQYF.

This clonotype is categorized as large. This beta chain is a stray read from a library made for alpha chains; its abundance is not meaningful. This chain uses TRBV20-1 with TRBJ1-5; 10 bases match TRBD1. In germline, CDR1 is DFQATT, CDR2 SNEGSKA (reference sequence). Unmatched junction bases numbered 16, after V lost 5 bases and J lost 6 bases. The CDR3 is made up of 17 amino acids. The CDR3 sequence: CSAQALPTGGAGQPQHF. In DNA, the CDR3 is TGCAGTGCTCAAGCCCTACCGACAGGGGGCGCGGGTCAGCCCCAGCATTTT.

This clonotype was picked up many times. This beta chain slipped into a library made for alpha chains as a stray read, so its size is not meaningful. The chain combines TRBV9 with TRBJ2-3, with 9 positions matching TRBD2. Per the germline V gene, CDR1 is SGDLS and CDR2 is YYNGEE. Trimming at V came to 2 bases and at J to 7 bases, leaving 14 bases not matched to a gene. The CDR3 sequence is 17 residues long. Here the CDR3 DNA reads TGTGCCAGCAGCGTCGCCTTCGGGCGGGGGGGCCAAAATACGCAGTATTTT. It yields the protein CASSVAFGRGGQNTQYF.

In this sample, this clonotype turned up many times. This beta chain turned up in a library designed for alpha chains; as an off-target read, its abundance says little. The V and J genes are TRBV18 and TRBJ2-1; no clear D gene. The germline V gene has CDR1 KGHSH and CDR2 LQKENI. CDR3 length: 13 residues. Between the trimmed V and J ends, which lost 2 bases and 4 bases, there was a span of 6 bases. The CDR3 DNA follows: TGTGCCAGCTCACCAGAAGGGTACAATGAGCAGTTCTTC. This translates into CASSPEGYNEQFF.

This clonotype is deemed medium-sized. As an off-target read in a library built for alpha chains, this beta chain has a frequency of little significance. The chain carries TRBV20-1 and TRBJ1-1; possible D gene TRBD1, 5 bases. The CDR3 length is 11 residues. The V gene lost 7 bases and the J gene lost 7 bases, with 13 bases spanning the gap. Germline V CDR1 and CDR2: DFQATT, SNEGSKA (reference sequence). CDR3 protein: CSGIRQNEAFF. DNA of the CDR3: TGCAGTGGTATCCGACAGAATGAAGCTTTCTTT.

This clonotype is termed medium-sized. This beta chain is off target for a library built for alpha chains, so its abundance means little. The chain carries TRBV28 and TRBJ1-2; TRBD1 aligns across 9 bases. This CDR3 spans 14 amino acids. V dropped 5 bases and J dropped 3; count of bases not matched to a gene: 4. Germline assignment: CDR1 MDHEN and CDR2 SYDVKM. CDR3 amino acids: CASSEQGAYYGYTF. CDR3 nucleotides: TGTGCCAGCAGTGAACAGGGGGCGTACTATGGCTACACCTTC.

In this sample, this clonotype is medium-sized. This beta chain turned up in a library designed for alpha chains; as an off-target read, its abundance says little. The gene calls are TRBV29-1 and TRBJ2-3, with D perhaps matching TRBD1 or TRBD2 (6 bases each). With 7 bases removed from V and 2 bases from J, the gap between germline ends came to 22 bases. Per germline, CDR1 SQVTM and CDR2 ANQGSEA. The CDR3 covers 16 residues. The CDR3 nucleotides read TGCAGCGCCCGGGGGATCCCAGGGGAAGCCACAGATACGCAGTATTTT. Amino acid sequence: CSARGIPGEATDTQYF.

This clonotype showed up many times. This beta chain is an off-target read within a library intended for alpha chains, so its frequency means little. The chain recombines TRBV27 with TRBJ1-6, with TRBD1 matching over 11 bases. V dropped 2 bases and J dropped 7; count of bases not matched to a gene: 4. CDR3 length equals 16 residues. Germline lookup yields CDR1 MNHEY and CDR2 SMNVEV (reference sequence). CDR3 protein: CASSLRTGGRNSPLHF. CDR3 bases: TGTGCCAGCAGTTTAAGGACAGGGGGCCGGAATTCACCCCTCCACTTT.

This clonotype was seen many times. This beta chain was picked up by a library intended for alpha chains and is off target, so its count carries little meaning. J is TRBJ2-1 and V is TRBV11-3; D is uncertain. CDR3 size: 13 residues. The germline V and J ends were trimmed by 0 bases and 4 bases, with 4 bases remaining between them. CDR1 SGHNT and CDR2 YENEEA come from the germline V gene. DNA for the CDR3: TGTGCCAGCAGCTTAGATGCGTACAATGAGCAGTTCTTC. Translation gives CASSLDAYNEQFF. Together with reference TRBV11-3 and TRBJ2-1, the CDR3 gives the full variable domain: EAGVVQSPRYKIIEKKQPVAFWCNPISGHNTLYWYLQNLGQGPELLIRYENEEAVDDSQLPKDRFSAERLKGVDSTLKIQPAELGDSAVYLCASSLDAYNEQFFGPGTRLTVL.

This clonotype showed up many times. Because the library targeted alpha chains, this beta chain is an off-target read whose size means little. The CDR3 protein is CASSRTSQNTGELFF. DNA of the CDR3: TGTGCCAGCAGTCGGACATCTCAGAACACCGGGGAGCTGTTTTTT. The rearrangement uses TRBV6-1 and TRBJ2-2; D might be TRBD1 (5 bases). The CDR3 is 15 amino acids. The germline V gene has CDR1 MNHNS and CDR2 SASEGT. V dropped 5 bases and J dropped 1 base, with 11 bases sitting between them.